What follows describes a single T cell receptor beta chain. The study recruited people aged roughly 18 to 100 years across about two dozen US areas. Clinical histories supplied by participants themselves formed the basis of cohort assignment. Libraries were prepared by immunoSEQ multiplex PCR; TCRdb keeps only in-frame clonotypes and omits some of them. The table includes 250,000 to 300,000 clones, around nine tenths detected once. These data belong to a study of blood T cell repertoires in COVID-19. Study information: Researchers got acute and convalescent COVID-19 samples from the United States, Italy and Spain. T cells, B-cell-depleted T cells, or PBMCs supplied cDNA or gDNA.

This CDR3 is 15 amino acids long. Trimming took 8 bases from V and 0 from J; bases not matched to a gene: 7. The germline V gene encodes CDR1 SEHNR and CDR2 FQNEAQ (reference sequence). Source material: PBMCs or T cells enriched from blood (not recorded which). J is TRBJ2-1 and V is TRBV7-9, with TRBD1 matching over 7 bases. This TCR was sampled from an older woman who had recovered from COVID-19. The CDR3 nucleotides are TGTGCCAGCTCCACCGGGGACAGCTCCTACAATGAGCAGTTCTTC. Its translation is CASSTGDSSYNEQFF. Full variable domain (missing parts from reference TRBV7-9 and TRBJ2-1): DTGVSQNPRHKITKRGQNVTFRCDPISEHNRLYWYRQTLGQGPEFLTYFQNEAQLEKSRLLSDRFSAERPKGSFSTLEIQRTEQGDSAMYLCASSTGDSSYNEQFFGPGTRLTVL.